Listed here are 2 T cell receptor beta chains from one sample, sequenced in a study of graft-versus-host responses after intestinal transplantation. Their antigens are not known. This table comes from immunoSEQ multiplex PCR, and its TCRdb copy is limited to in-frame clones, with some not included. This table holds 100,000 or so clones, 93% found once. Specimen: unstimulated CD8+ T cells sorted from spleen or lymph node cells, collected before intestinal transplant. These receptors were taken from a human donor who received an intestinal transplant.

The CDR3 region is CASSLGSLLAQYF. In DNA form, the CDR3 reads TGTGCCAGCAGCTTAGGTAGCCTCCTGGCCCAGTACTTC. The rearrangement joins TRBV7-2 to TRBJ2-5; no clear D gene. The CDR3 sequence is 13 residues long. The V and J ends lost 1 base and 9 bases respectively, with 12 bases between them. CDR1 and CDR2 (germline): SGHTA, FQGNSA.

CDR3 coding DNA: TGTGCCAGCAGTGAACTTATAGAGGCTTTCTTT. Amino acid sequence: CASSELIEAFF. This chain uses TRBV6-1 with TRBJ1-1; D gene uncertain. The CDR3 loop spans 11 amino acids. Looked up from germline, CDR1 is MNHNS and CDR2 is SASEGT. V gave up 2 bases and J gave up 11 bases, with 9 bases separating them.